This T cell receptor beta chain was identified in a study of Tregs in tolerant kidney transplant recipients. The study, taken as a whole, reports: The most relevant donor-specific Treg TCRbeta repertoire apparently came from expansion with activated donor B cells. Biological reproducibility was not directly addressed in this study.

Judged by abundance, this clone is medium-sized. What it recognizes is unknown. The germline V gene has CDR1 SNHLY and CDR2 FYNNEI. Trimming removed 2 bases from V and 9 bases from J; junction bases left unmatched: 5. CDR3 size: 15 residues. Produced via immunoSEQ multiplex PCR; TCRdb's table is partial and in-frame only. The sample lists fewer than 20,000 clones, 61% occurring once. The source of this sequence is a human donor in good health. Material for sequencing was Tregs from blood cultured with allogeneic cells. V usage is TRBV2 and J usage is TRBJ1-6; 9 positions agree with TRBD1. As DNA, the CDR3 is TGTGCCAGCAGTGAACTGTGGACAGGGGTTTCACCCCTCCACTTT. Protein product: CASSELWTGVSPLHF. Full variable domain (remainder filled in from reference TRBV2 and TRBJ1-6): EPEVTQTPSHQVTQMGQEVILRCVPISNHLYFYWYRQILGQKVEFLVSFYNNEISEKSEIFDDQFSVERPDGSNFTLKIRSTKLEDSAMYFCASSELWTGVSPLHFGNGTRLTVT.